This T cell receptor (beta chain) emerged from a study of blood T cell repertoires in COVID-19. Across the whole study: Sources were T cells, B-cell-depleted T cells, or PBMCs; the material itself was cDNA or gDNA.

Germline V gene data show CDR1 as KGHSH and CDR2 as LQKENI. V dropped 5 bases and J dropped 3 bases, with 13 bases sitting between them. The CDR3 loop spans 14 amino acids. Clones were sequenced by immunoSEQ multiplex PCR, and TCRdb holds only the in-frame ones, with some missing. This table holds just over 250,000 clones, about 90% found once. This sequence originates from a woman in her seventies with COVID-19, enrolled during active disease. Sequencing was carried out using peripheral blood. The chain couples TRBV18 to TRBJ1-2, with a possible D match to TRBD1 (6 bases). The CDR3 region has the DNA TGTGCCAGCTCAGACAGGCCCCGTGACTATGGCTACACCTTC. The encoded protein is CASSDRPRDYGYTF.